This TCR beta chain was obtained from a study of cytomegalovirus exposure and HLA in healthy donors. Whole-study results and caveats: In an earlier analysis, in 540 or so donors, most V segments appeared productive either ~87% or ~30% of the time. For TCR beta chains, V- and J-gene trimming was later linked to a missense DCLRE1C variant. Donors belonging to an Asian-associated ancestry cluster reportedly showed fewer N-insertions in productive TCRs than the 666-donor mean, according to what a later analysis found.

The study ran its PCR with 60 Vbeta and 13 Jbeta primers. The assay was immunoSEQ multiplex PCR, and TCRdb's table has in-frame clones only and misses some. Among around 300,000 clones listed, 80% to 90% were seen once. The germline CDR1 and CDR2 sequences are SGHRS and YFSETQ. The CDR3 has 14 residues. The V segment lost 5 bases and the J segment 3 bases; nucleotides outside the gene matches: 7. Comments on this clone: Its antigen is unidentified.

The sequencing input was PBMCs. The chain links TRBV5-1 to TRBJ2-7; 8 nucleotides agree with TRBD1. This receptor was obtained from a woman between 18 and 30 years old in good health and CMV-seronegative. DNA of the CDR3: TGCGCCAGCAGGCGAGACAGGGGTGGCTACGAGCAGTACTTC. Translation gives CASRRDRGGYEQYF.